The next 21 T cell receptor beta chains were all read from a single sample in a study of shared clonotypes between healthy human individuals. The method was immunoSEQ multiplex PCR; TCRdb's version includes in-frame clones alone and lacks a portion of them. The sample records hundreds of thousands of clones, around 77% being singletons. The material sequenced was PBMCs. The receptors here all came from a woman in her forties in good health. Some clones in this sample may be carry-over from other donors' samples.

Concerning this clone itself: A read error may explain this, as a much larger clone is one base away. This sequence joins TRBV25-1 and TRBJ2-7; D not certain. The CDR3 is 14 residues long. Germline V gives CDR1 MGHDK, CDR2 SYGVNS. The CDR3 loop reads CASNEGRPPYEQYF. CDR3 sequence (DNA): TGTGCCAGCAATGAAGGCAGGCCCCCCTACGAGCAGTACTTC.

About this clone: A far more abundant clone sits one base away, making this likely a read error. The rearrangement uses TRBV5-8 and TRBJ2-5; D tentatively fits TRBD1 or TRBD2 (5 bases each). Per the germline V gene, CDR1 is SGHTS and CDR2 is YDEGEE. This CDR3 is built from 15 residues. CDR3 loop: CASSPSGRKQEAQYF. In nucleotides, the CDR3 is TGTGCCAGCAGCCCGTCGGGACGCAAGCAAGAGGCCCAGTACTTC. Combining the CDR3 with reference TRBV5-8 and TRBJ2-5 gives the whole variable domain EAGVTQSPTHLIKTRGQQATLRCSPISGHTSVYWYQQALGLGLQFLLWYDEGEERNRGNFPPRFSGRQFPNYSSELNVNALELEDSALYLCASSPSGRKQEAQYFGPGTRLLVL.

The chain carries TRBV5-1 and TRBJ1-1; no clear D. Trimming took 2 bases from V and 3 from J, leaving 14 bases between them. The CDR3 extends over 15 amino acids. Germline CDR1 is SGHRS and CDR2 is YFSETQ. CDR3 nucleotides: TGCGCCAGCAGCTTCGAGGGCGGAGGGTACACTGAAGCTTTCTTT. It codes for CASSFEGGGYTEAFF.

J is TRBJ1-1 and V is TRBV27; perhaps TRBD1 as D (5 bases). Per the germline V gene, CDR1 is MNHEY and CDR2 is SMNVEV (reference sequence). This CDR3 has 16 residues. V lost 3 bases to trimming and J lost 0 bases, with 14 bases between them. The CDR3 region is CASSFGGIRLNTEAFF. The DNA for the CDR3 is TGTGCCAGCAGTTTTGGGGGTATTCGCTTGAACACTGAAGCTTTCTTT.

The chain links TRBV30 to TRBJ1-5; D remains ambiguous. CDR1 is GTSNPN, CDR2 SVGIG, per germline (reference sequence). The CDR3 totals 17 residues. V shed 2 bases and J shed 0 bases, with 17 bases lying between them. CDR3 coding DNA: TGTGCCTGGAGTCCGCGCTCGAATGCTCATAGCAATCAGCCCCAGCATTTT. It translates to CAWSPRSNAHSNQPQHF.

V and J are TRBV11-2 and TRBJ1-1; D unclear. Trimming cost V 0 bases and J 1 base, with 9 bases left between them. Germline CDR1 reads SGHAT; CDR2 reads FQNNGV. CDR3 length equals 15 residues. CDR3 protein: CASSLERAANTEAFF. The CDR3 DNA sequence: TGTGCCAGCAGCTTAGAACGAGCGGCGAACACTGAAGCTTTCTTT.

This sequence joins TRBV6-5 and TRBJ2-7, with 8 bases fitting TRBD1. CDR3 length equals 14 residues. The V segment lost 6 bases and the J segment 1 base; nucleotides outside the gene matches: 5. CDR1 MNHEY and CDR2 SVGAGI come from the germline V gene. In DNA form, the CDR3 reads TGTGCCAGCAGCCCGGACAGGGAGTCCTACGAGCAGTACTTC. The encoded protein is CASSPDRESYEQYF.

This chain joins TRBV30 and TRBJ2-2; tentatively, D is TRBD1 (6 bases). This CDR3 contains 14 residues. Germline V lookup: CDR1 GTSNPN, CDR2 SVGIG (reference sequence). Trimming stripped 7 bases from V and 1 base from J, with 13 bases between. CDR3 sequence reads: CASRTALNTGELFF. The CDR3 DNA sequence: TGTGCCTCTAGGACAGCCTTGAACACCGGGGAGCTGTTTTTT.

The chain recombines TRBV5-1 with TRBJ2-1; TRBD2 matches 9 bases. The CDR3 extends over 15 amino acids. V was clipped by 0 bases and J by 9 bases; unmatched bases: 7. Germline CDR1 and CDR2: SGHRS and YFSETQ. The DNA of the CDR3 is TGCGCCAGCAGCTTGGCCGTAGCGGGAGTGGGTGAGCAGTTCTTC. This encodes CASSLAVAGVGEQFF.

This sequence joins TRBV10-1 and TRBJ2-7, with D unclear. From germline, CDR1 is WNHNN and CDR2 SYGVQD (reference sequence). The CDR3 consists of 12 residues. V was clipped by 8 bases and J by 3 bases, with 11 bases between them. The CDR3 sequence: CASLGRSYEQYF. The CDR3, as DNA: TGCGCCAGCCTCGGCAGAAGCTACGAGCAGTACTTC.

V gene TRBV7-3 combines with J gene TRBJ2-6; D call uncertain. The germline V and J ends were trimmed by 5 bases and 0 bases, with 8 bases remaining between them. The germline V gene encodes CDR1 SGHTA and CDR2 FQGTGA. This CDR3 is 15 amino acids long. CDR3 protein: CASSLHSSGANVLTF. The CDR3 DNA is TGTGCCAGCAGCCTGCACAGCTCTGGGGCCAACGTCCTGACTTTC.

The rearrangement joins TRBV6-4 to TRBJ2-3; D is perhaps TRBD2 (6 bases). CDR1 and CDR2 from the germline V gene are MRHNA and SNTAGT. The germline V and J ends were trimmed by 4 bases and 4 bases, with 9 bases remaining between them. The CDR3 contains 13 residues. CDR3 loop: CASSVAEADTQYF. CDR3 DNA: TGTGCCAGCAGTGTAGCGGAGGCAGATACGCAGTATTTT.

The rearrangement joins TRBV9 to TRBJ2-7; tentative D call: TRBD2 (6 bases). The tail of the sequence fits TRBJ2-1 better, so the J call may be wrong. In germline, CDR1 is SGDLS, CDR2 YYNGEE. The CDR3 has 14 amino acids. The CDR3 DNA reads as TGTGCCAGCAGCCCGACCGCGGGGAGCAATGAGCAGTTCTTC. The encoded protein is CASSPTAGSNEQFF.

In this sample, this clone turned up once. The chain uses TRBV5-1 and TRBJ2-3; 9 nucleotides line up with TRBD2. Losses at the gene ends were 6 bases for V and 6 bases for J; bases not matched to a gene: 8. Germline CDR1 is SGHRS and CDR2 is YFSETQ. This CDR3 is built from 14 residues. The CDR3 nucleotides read TGCGCCAGCAAGTCACGGACTAGCGTCGATACGCAGTATTTT. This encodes CASKSRTSVDTQYF.

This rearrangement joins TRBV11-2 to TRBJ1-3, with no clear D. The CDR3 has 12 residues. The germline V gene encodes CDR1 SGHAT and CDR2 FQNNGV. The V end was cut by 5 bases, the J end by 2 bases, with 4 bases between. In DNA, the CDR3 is TGTGCCAGCAGCCCGACTGGAAACACCATATATTTT. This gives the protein CASSPTGNTIYF.

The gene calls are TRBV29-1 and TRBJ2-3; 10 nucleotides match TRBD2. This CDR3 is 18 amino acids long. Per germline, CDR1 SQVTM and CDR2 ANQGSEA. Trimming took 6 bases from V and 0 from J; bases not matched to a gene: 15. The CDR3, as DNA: TGCAGCGTCGGGCTCAAAGCGGAGACTAGCGGGAGCACAGATACGCAGTATTTT. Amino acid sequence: CSVGLKAETSGSTDTQYF.

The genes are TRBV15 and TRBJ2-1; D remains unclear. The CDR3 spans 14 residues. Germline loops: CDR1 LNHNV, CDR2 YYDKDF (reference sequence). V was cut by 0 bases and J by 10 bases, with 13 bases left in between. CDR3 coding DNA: TGTGCCACCAGCAGAGATGTGGATCACCCAGAGCAGTTCTTC. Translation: CATSRDVDHPEQFF.

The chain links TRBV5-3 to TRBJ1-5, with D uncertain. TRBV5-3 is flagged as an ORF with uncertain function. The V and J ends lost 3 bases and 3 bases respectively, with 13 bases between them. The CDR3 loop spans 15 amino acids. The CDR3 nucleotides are TGTGCCAGAAGCTCCTTTAGGCGTAACAATCAGCCCCAGCATTTT. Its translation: CARSSFRRNNQPQHF.

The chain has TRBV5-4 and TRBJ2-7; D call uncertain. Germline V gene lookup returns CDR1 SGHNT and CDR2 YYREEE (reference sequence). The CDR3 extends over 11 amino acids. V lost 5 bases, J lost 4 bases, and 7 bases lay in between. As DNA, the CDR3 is TGTGCCAGCAGTATGGGTTACGAGCAGTACTTC. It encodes CASSMGYEQYF.

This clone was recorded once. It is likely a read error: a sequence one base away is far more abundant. CDR3 DNA sequence: TGTGCCATCAGTGAAGGACAGATTACTGGCTACACCTTC. It codes for CAISEGQITGYTF. V and J are TRBV10-3 and TRBJ1-2, with D tentatively TRBD1 (6 bases). Deletions cut 3 bases from V and 7 bases from J, with 12 bases between. The CDR3 spans 13 residues. Germline CDR1 and CDR2: ENHRY and SYGVKD.

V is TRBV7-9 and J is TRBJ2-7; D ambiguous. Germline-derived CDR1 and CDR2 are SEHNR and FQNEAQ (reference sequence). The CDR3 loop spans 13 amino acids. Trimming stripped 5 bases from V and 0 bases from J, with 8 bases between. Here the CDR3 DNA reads TGTGCCAGCAGCCTTCCAACCTCCTACGAGCAGTACTTC. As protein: CASSLPTSYEQYF.